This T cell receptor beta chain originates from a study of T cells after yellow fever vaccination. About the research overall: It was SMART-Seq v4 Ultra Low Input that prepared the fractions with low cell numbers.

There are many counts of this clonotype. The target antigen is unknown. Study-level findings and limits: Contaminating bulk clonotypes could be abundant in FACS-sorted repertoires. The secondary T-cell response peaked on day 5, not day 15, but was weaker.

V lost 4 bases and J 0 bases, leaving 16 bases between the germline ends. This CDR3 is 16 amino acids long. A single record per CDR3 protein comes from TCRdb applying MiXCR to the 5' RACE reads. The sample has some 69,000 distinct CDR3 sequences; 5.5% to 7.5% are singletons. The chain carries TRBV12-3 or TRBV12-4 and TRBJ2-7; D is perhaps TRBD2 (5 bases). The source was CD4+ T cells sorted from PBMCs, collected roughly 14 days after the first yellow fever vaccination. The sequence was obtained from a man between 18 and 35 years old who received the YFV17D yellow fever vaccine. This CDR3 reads CASSSLSADSSYEQYF. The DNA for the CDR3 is TGTGCCAGCAGTTCCCTGTCTGCGGACTCCTCCTACGAGCAGTACTTC.